This TCR beta chain came from a study of blood T cell repertoires in COVID-19. TCRdb's copy holds only in-frame clones and misses some; the assay was immunoSEQ multiplex PCR. The sample carries approximately 350,000 clones, about four fifths recorded once. The ends were cut back, 6 bases at V and 10 bases at J, with 15 bases in the middle. CDR3 length: 12 amino acids. CDR1 and CDR2 from the germline V gene are MNHNY and SVGAGI (reference sequence). The chain uses TRBV6-6 and TRBJ1-1, with no clear D. Material: PBMCs or T cells enriched from blood (not recorded which). The receptor was derived from a woman aged 50 to 60 who had recovered from COVID-19. The CDR3 DNA reads as TGTGCCAGCAGGCCAGGTTCGGAGGTAGCTTTCTTT. Translating gives CASRPGSEVAFF.